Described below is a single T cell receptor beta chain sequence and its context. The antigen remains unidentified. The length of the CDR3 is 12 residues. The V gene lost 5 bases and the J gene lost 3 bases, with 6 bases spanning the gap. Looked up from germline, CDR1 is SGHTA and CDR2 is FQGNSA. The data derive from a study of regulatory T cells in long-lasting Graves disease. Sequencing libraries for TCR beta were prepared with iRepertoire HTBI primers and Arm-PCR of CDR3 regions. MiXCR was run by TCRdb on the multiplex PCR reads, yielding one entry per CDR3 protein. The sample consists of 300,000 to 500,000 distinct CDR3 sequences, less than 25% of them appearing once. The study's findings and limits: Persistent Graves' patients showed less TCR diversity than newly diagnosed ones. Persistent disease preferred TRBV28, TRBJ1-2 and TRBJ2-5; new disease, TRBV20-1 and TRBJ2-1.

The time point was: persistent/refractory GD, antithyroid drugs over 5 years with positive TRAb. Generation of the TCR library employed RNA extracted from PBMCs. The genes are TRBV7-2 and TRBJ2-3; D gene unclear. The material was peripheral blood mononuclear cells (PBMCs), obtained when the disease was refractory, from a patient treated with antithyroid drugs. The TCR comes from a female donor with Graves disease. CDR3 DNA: TGTGCCAGCAGCCGGAGTACAGATACGCAGTATTTT. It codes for CASSRSTDTQYF. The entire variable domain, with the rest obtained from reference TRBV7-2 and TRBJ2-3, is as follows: GAGVSQSPSNKVTEKGKDVELRCDPISGHTALYWYRQSLGQGLEFLIYFQGNSAPDKSGLPSDRFSAERTGGSVSTLTIQRTQQEDSAVYLCASSRSTDTQYFGPGTRLTVL.